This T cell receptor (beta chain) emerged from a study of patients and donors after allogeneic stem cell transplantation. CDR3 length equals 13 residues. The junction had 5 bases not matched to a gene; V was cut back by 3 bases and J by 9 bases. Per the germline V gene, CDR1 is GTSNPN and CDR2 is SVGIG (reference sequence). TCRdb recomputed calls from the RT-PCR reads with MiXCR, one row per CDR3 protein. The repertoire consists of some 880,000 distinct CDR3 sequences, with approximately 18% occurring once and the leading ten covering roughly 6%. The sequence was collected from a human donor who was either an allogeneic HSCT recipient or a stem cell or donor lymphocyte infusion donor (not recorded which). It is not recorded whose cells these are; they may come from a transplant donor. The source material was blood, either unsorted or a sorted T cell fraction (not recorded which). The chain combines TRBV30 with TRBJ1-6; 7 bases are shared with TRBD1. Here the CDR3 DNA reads TGTGCCTGGAGGACAGGGTTTAGTTCACCCCTCCACTTT. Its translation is CAWRTGFSSPLHF. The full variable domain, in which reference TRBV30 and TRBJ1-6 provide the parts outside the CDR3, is SQTIHQWPATLVQPVGSPLSLECTVEGTSNPNLYWYRQAAGRGLQLLFYSVGIGQISSEVPQNLSASRPQDRQFILSSKKLLLSDSGFYLCAWRTGFSSPLHFGNGTRLTVT.